The T cell receptor (beta chain) under discussion was sequenced for a study of blood T cell repertoires in COVID-19. About the study: The United States, Italy and Spain provided the acute and convalescent COVID-19 samples. Nucleic acid was either cDNA or gDNA, and it came from T cells, B-cell-depleted T cells, or PBMCs.

Adults between about 18 and 95 years of age took part from 20 to 25 US areas. Allocation to cohorts depended on clinical history reported by the participants. Assay used: immunoSEQ multiplex PCR; TCRdb lists only in-frame clones, some missing. The data contain a few hundred thousand clones, around 87% of them seen just once; the ten biggest clones take up over 3.5%. The germline V gene has CDR1 SGHNT and CDR2 YENEEA. V lost 1 base, J lost 13 bases, and 6 bases stayed unmatched. The CDR3 extends over 12 amino acids. The TCR sequence derives from a woman younger than 30 with acute COVID-19. The specimen sequenced was PBMCs or T cells enriched from blood (not recorded which). V is TRBV11-3 and J is TRBJ2-7, with 8 bases that match TRBD2. CDR3 protein: CASSLGSSGEYF. As DNA, the CDR3 is TGTGCCAGCAGCTTAGGGAGTAGCGGGGAATACTTC. Using reference TRBV11-3 and TRBJ2-7 for the parts outside the CDR3, the full variable domain is EAGVVQSPRYKIIEKKQPVAFWCNPISGHNTLYWYLQNLGQGPELLIRYENEEAVDDSQLPKDRFSAERLKGVDSTLKIQPAELGDSAVYLCASSLGSSGEYFGPGTRLTVT.